The clone carrying this T cell receptor (beta chain) was seen a few times. Its matching antigen is unknown. These data belong to a study of blood T cells in healthy people across ages. The CDR3 spans 15 residues. The V gene end was trimmed by 2 bases and the J gene end by 3 bases; junction bases not matched to a gene: 4. The germline V gene has CDR1 MNHEY and CDR2 SVGEGT. Study conclusions and caveats: TCR beta diversity tracked closely with naive T cell percentage.

The authors ran a second PCR of roughly 6 to 12 cycles using a sample-barcoded 5' primer and a J-beta primer mix. TCRdb re-called the 5' RACE reads with MiXCR, one entry per CDR3 protein. Here the sample spans 800,000 to 950,000 distinct CDR3 sequences, around 48% being singletons. The sequencing sample was made of blood. This sequence originates from a young man in good health. This rearrangement joins TRBV6-2 or TRBV6-3 to TRBJ2-5, with 9 bases that match TRBD2. The CDR3 nucleotides read TGTGCCAGCAGTTACCAGCTAGCGGGGAAAGAGACCCAGTACTTC. Its translation is CASSYQLAGKETQYF.